This TCR beta chain was sequenced in a study of blood T cell repertoires in COVID-19 (dated by TCRdb to 2020 to 2021). At the level of the whole study: Collaborator samples came from the United States, Italy and Spain and covered acute and convalescent phases of COVID-19. The prospective study material was composed of cDNA or gDNA derived from T cells, B-cell-depleted T cells, or PBMCs. Deeply sampled blood TCRbeta repertoires from subjects exposed to, actively infected with, or recovered from COVID-19 were included in the dataset. The repertoires were released in a freely available public database meant as a resource for research on the immune response to SARS-CoV-2. The samples were drawn from the first 160 participants of the ongoing ImmuneRACE study and from 1,254 subjects provided by 6 global collaborators. Sample metadata almost always included a de-identified subject ID, COVID-19 status, age in years and sex. Where available, HLA class I and class II types were taken from metadata supplied by the sample provider and were not determined by assay-based typing.

TCRbeta CDR3 regions were amplified from genomic DNA by means of the immunoSEQ Assay, a bias-controlled multiplex PCR. The source study handled its data this way. The number of nucleated cells in each sample was estimated by amplification of reference gene primers within the assay. To quantify the absolute abundance of each unique TCRbeta CDR3 rearrangement, sequence reads were collapsed and filtered. For each sample, productive Simpson clonality was calculated as the square root of Simpson's diversity index over productive rearrangements. Not all clones reach the TCRdb copy of this immuneACCESS table, which keeps in-frame sequences only. Checked studies attribute under half of the gap to unresolved V genes and leave the rest unexplained. The V and J calls and clone size were taken over from that table, and D and trimming were inferred from the DNA. The table for this sample lists approximately 260,000 clones; less than 85% of them were counted only once. The ten largest clones add up to about 5.3% of the sample.

Collaborating institutions collected whole blood in K2EDTA tubes following their own protocols. For TCRbeta analysis, collaborator samples were shipped as frozen whole blood, as isolated PBMCs, or as DNA extracted from either sample type. What the authors observed across the whole study: How much clinical and demographic metadata was included differed by source and by participant, and the metadata was provided uncurated.

Of note for this clone: The antigen this receptor binds is unknown. No much larger clone is present one base from it, and per-base qualities are unavailable.

The CDR3 numbers 13 residues from cysteine through phenylalanine. Only the CDR3 region is kept as DNA, spanning 39 bases read in frame from base 1. V loses 5 bases, J loses 4 bases, and the germline ends lie 11 bases apart. The specimen was peripheral blood. The sequence derives from a woman aged 80 or over with active or convalescent COVID-19. The rearrangement combines TRBV12-3 or TRBV12-4 with TRBJ1-1, with the D gene not clear enough to name. The CDR3: CASSPQVATEAFF. The nucleotide sequence is TGTGCCAGCAGTCCCCAGGTCGCCACTGAAGCTTTCTTT.